The clone carrying this T cell receptor beta chain appeared a few times. Its target is unknown. This entry comes from a study of vaccination and CD4 T cells after COVID-19. Findings of the study overall: A median approximately 86% of convalescent patients' SARS-CoV-2-reactive clones emerged only after vaccination.

The CDR3 is 14 residues long. Germline V gives CDR1 MNHEY, CDR2 SMNVEV (reference sequence). Trimming took 2 bases from V and 5 from J, leaving 10 bases between them. Sequenced with the Oncomine TCR Beta short-read assay was DNA taken from cultured CD4+ T cells. TCRdb re-called the PCR reads through MiXCR, storing one row per CDR3 protein. This table holds some 10,000 distinct CDR3 sequences, 43% found once. Treatment in this sample: roughly ten-day PBMC culture with coronavirus spike peptide pools or control peptides (ViraFEST assay). The source is a human donor who had recovered from COVID-19. The chain couples TRBV27 to TRBJ2-4; D perhaps matches TRBD2 (6 bases). Sequencing was done on a sample of CD4+ T cells from blood, cultured in vitro. This CDR3 is CASSLLGTENIQYF. The CDR3 DNA reads as TGTGCCAGCAGTTTACTAGGGACTGAAAACATTCAGTACTTC.